This note documents a single TCR beta chain sequence. Its target is unknown. This specimen comes from a study of long-term antiretroviral therapy in people with HIV. General observations from the study: ART adherence was not documented, and neither viral resistance nor therapy changes had any data.

At the survey level, the v3.0 immunoSEQ assay was run. Profiling relied on immunoSEQ multiplex PCR, and the TCRdb table lists in-frame clones only, not all of them. Of roughly 16,000 clones listed, 79% are singletons. With 4 bases clipped from V and 1 base from J, the junction kept 5 bases outside the gene matches. Germline CDR1 reads MNHNY; CDR2 reads SVGAGI (reference sequence). The CDR3 totals 15 residues. The receptor's source is a woman aged 40 to 50 with HIV. This chain uses TRBV6-6 with TRBJ2-7, with 9 bases identical to TRBD1. The sequences come from unsorted PBMCs, collected 2.3 years after starting antiretroviral therapy. CDR3 bases: TGTGCCAGCAGTTTCGGACAGGGGAGGTCCTACGAGCAGTACTTC. This sequence encodes CASSFGQGRSYEQYF.